This T cell receptor (beta chain) was observed in a study of T cells after yellow fever vaccination. This clonotype came up a few times. 5'RACE template switching produced TCR cDNA carrying a universal primer site and UMIs. TCRdb redid the calling of the 5' RACE reads with MiXCR, one entry per CDR3 protein. Among over 35,000 distinct CDR3 sequences listed, 5.5% to 7.5% were seen once. Germline CDR1 LGHNA, CDR2 YSLEER. The CDR3 covers 15 residues. V shed 0 bases, J shed 6 bases, and the junction held 4 bases outside the gene matches. The receptor's source is a man between 25 and 39 years old who received the YFV17D yellow fever vaccine. The rearrangement joins TRBV4-3 to TRBJ2-2; TRBD2 matches 7 bases. Specimen: PBMCs, either bulk or a sorted T-cell subset (CD4+, CD8+, memory, or dextramer-sorted; not recorded which), collected 45 days after the yellow fever booster vaccination. CDR3 nucleotide sequence: TGCGCCAGCAGCCAAGAGGGACTAAGGGCCGGGGAGCTGTTTTTT. Protein product: CASSQEGLRAGELFF.